This record concerns one TCR beta chain sequence. Which antigen it targets is not known. One end of the junction fails to match germline, which may point to a read error. The TCR beta CDR3 regions were amplified from RNA transcripts. A first-round RT-PCR of the TCR CDR3 used the HTBI primer set with the Qiagen OneStep RT-PCR kit. The libraries were constructed in a second round of multiplex PCR and then size-selected and purified. Sequencing of the libraries was done on an Illumina HiSeq2000 using paired-end 100 bp reads. From the authors' description of their analysis: SOAPnuke was used to process the raw data, throwing out any read that contained adapters or uncalled bases, had a mean Phred below 15, or lacked an exact constant-primer or identifier match. High-quality paired reads were merged with COPE v1.2.5, and unique nucleotide sequences were defined as clonotypes. Clonotypes were aligned to IMGT TRBV, TRBD and TRBJ reference segments using MiTCR v1.1. Only V-J combinations with frequency above 0.0001, covering 98% to 99.2% of repertoires, were analysed. The TCS score was defined as F50 (clonal expansion) divided by E x V (chaos), with BLOSUM62-based TCRdist calculated between CDR3 peptides within each V-J. Welch's t-statistics and random forest reduced around 550 V-J features to 10 to 15, which were used in a naive Bayes classifier (R e1071). The Morisita-Horn index was used to measure how similar the thyroid and blood repertoires were. The public sequencing data were trimmed at Q25 with fastp and processed into clonotypes with MiXCR by TCRdb, which kept only in-frame beta chains. Each CDR3 protein appears once, grouped with its most common genes and DNA. These V and J calls are TCRdb output, not the study's own analysis. The sample contains around 620,000 distinct CDR3 sequences, 40% to 55% of them found a single time. The top ten hold under 20% of the sample.

Patients with uncontrolled infections, other autoimmune diseases, pregnancy or lactation were excluded. Diagnoses relied on clinical symptoms, serum thyroxine and TRAb, thyroid ultrasound and orbital computed tomography. Total RNA was extracted with Trizol reagent, and quality was checked on an Agilent 2100 Bioanalyzer. This record comes from a study of T cells in Graves' hyperthyroidism and ophthalmopathy (dated by TCRdb to the late 2010s). As for the study more broadly: A discovery cohort of about 95 patients, 43 with Graves' ophthalmopathy and more than 55 with stable Graves' hyperthyroidism, was used to find distinguishing TCR V-J signatures. Prospective prediction of ophthalmopathy was tested in an independent validation cohort of about 19 hyperthyroidism patients and around 16 patients who later progressed to ophthalmopathy. The 75 to 100 discovery patients were randomly divided into training and test sets at a 7:3 ratio. Thyroid tissue and blood T-cell repertoires from more than five Graves' hyperthyroidism patients were also compared in the study. Once sampling was done, hyperthyroidism patients were given methimazole at a starting dose of 30 mg daily, whereas ophthalmopathy patients were given high-dose intravenous methylprednisolone. The paper reports TCR Vbeta CDR3 sequencing of some 140 peripheral blood samples: approximately 41 ophthalmopathy, fewer than 80 hyperthyroidism and around 17 progressor patients. General findings and caveats noted by the study authors: In validation, progression to ophthalmopathy was predicted by the model with 65% to 71% sensitivity and 72% to 85% specificity, a median of around 6.5 months before onset. In cross-validation, a model built on a 13 V-J signature told ophthalmopathy apart from stable hyperthyroidism with 85% to 90% sensitivity and roughly 81% specificity, and in testing the same model reached 80%/75%. Most expanded thyroid clonotypes (frequency above 0.001) were also found in blood, which suggests that blood repertoires may mirror thyroid immune responses. Sample size was not statistically predetermined, and investigators were not blinded to group allocation.

CDR1 is given as SQVTM and CDR2 as ANQGSEA, both from the germline V gene. From the cysteine up to the phenylalanine, the CDR3 has a length of 11 residues. Of all the DNA, just the CDR3 is kept, 33 bases in frame from base 1. The sample was peripheral blood or thyroid tissue (not recorded which). The V and J segments used are TRBV29-1 and TRBJ1-4; there is no confident call for the D gene. This clonotype was sampled from an adult woman with Graves' disease, either hyperthyroidism or ophthalmopathy (not recorded which). The CDR3 corresponds to CSVGADERLFF. The nucleotide sequence is given as TGCAGCGTTGGGGCAGATGAAAGACTGTTTTTT.